Shown below are 3 T cell receptor beta chains from a single sample sequenced in a study of technical replicates of blood from several donors. Assay used: immunoSEQ multiplex PCR; TCRdb lists only in-frame clones, some missing. The sample holds roughly 76,000 clones, about 86% seen once. Material for sequencing was PBMCs. The origin of the receptors is a human donor in good health. Some clones in this sample may be carry-over from other donors' samples.

The chain has TRBV6-5 and TRBJ2-5; maybe TRBD2 (6 bases). The CDR3 covers 13 residues. Between the trimmed V and J ends, which lost 7 bases and 5 bases, there was a span of 14 bases. Germline CDR1 reads MNHEY; CDR2 reads SVGAGI. In DNA, the CDR3 is TGTGCCAGCACCACGCCGGGAGCGGAGACCCAGTACTTC. Translated, it gives CASTTPGAETQYF.

The chain links TRBV9 to TRBJ2-1, with TRBD2 as a possible D gene (5 bases). From germline, CDR1 is SGDLS and CDR2 YYNGEE. There are 12 residues in the CDR3. V was pared by 2 bases and J by 8 bases, with 8 bases between. The CDR3 region is CASSVEGYEQFF. The CDR3, as DNA: TGTGCCAGCAGCGTTGAGGGCTATGAGCAGTTCTTC.

This clone was counted a single time. The same CDR3 also results from other DNA sequences found in this sample. The chain links TRBV7-9 to TRBJ2-7, with 8 bases matching TRBD2. Germline lookup yields CDR1 SEHNR and CDR2 FQNEAQ (reference sequence). V trimming: 0 bases; J trimming: 2 bases; junction bases outside the gene matches: 3. This CDR3 is built from 15 residues. In DNA form, the CDR3 reads TGTGCCAGCAGCTTAGCCGCGGGAGGCACCTACGAGCAGTACTTC. Its protein product is CASSLAAGGTYEQYF.